Following are 15 T cell receptor beta chains from one sample sequenced in a study of cytomegalovirus exposure and HLA in healthy donors (dated by TCRdb to about 2017). Receptors were amplified or captured by the immunoSEQ multiplex PCR assay. For the multiplex PCR, a mixture combining 60 forward primers for TCR Vbeta segments and 13 reverse primers for TCR Jbeta segments was used. Drawn from immuneACCESS, this table holds only the in-frame rearrangements with V and J called that TCRdb kept. Clones are partly lost; checked studies trace under half to an unresolved V gene and leave the rest unexplained. Across this sample there are some 130,000 clones, with roughly four fifths seen only once. The biggest ten clones account for under 2.5% of the sample. Material for sequencing was PBMCs. The receptor set was obtained from a man aged 25-40 years in good health and CMV-seronegative.

This clone turned up a few times. CDR3 coding DNA: TGTGCCAGCAAGTCGGGACAGGGGAATCAGCCCCAGCATTTT. Its protein is CASKSGQGNQPQHF. This chain connects TRBV27 to TRBJ1-5, with 10 bases matching TRBD1. V trimming: 7 bases; J trimming: 4 bases; junction bases outside the gene matches: 4. Germline lookup yields CDR1 MNHEY and CDR2 SMNVEV (reference sequence). The CDR3 contains 14 residues.

This clone came up once. The rearrangement joins TRBV4-2 to TRBJ1-1; 8 positions agree with TRBD1. Trimming at V came to 4 bases and at J to 4 bases, leaving 14 bases not matched to a gene. Germline CDR1 LGHNA, CDR2 YNFKEQ. The CDR3 is 17 residues long. CDR3 amino acids: CASSPGQGRSSGTEAFF. In DNA, the CDR3 is TGTGCCAGCAGCCCAGGACAGGGACGGTCCTCAGGCACTGAAGCTTTCTTT.

The gene calls are TRBV27 and TRBJ2-6; TRBD1 aligns across 9 bases. CDR1 is MNHEY and CDR2 is SMNVEV in the germline V gene (reference sequence). This CDR3 is built from 17 residues. The trim removed 3 bases at V and 0 bases at J, leaving 3 bases unmatched. The chain's CDR3 is CASSFGTGSSGANVLTF. In DNA, the CDR3 is TGTGCCAGCAGTTTCGGGACAGGGTCCTCTGGGGCCAACGTCCTGACTTTC. The complete variable domain, with remaining parts taken from reference TRBV27 and TRBJ2-6, reads EAQVTQNPRYLITVTGKKLTVTCSQNMNHEYMSWYRQDPGLGLRQIYYSMNVEVTDKGDVPEGYKVSRKEKRNFPLILESPSPNQTSLYFCASSFGTGSSGANVLTFGAGSRLTVL.

This clone has more than one count but fewer than ten. A junction end diverges from the germline sequence, so it may reflect a read error. V and J are TRBV7-7 and TRBJ2-7; 13 bases agree with TRBD2. CDR3 length equals 16 residues. CDR1 is SSHAT and CDR2 is FNYEAQ in the germline V gene (reference sequence). The chain's CDR3 is CASSLGLAGPSETLYF. CDR3 nucleotide sequence: TGTGCTAGCAGCTTGGGACTAGCGGGACCATCCGAGACGTTGTACTTC.

The rearrangement links TRBV6-1 to TRBJ2-7, with D possibly TRBD2 on 7 matching bases. The germline V gene encodes CDR1 MNHNS and CDR2 SASEGT. Trimming took off 2 bases at V and 3 bases at J, with 20 bases between the two ends. CDR3 size: 17 residues. The CDR3 loop is CASSERGGDYSHYEQYF. CDR3 DNA: TGTGCCAGCAGTGAAAGGGGGGGGGACTATAGTCACTACGAGCAGTACTTC.

The chain has TRBV5-1 and TRBJ2-4; 7 bases line up with TRBD1. The germline gives CDR1 SGHRS, CDR2 YFSETQ. After removal of 4 bases from V and 6 bases from J, the junction contained 10 bases not matched to a gene. The length of the CDR3 is 15 residues. The CDR3 is CASSVTGRLGNIQYF. The CDR3 DNA is TGCGCCAGCAGCGTGACAGGGCGGCTCGGAAACATTCAGTACTTC.

The V gene is TRBV30, the J gene TRBJ1-3, with D possibly matching TRBD1 (6 bases). Germline CDR1 reads GTSNPN; CDR2 reads SVGIG (reference sequence). The CDR3 has 15 residues. Between the trimmed V and J ends, which lost 1 base and 0 bases, there was a span of 10 bases. The CDR3 DNA follows: TGTGCCTGGAGTGCCAGGGGCCCCTCTGGAAACACCATATATTTT. It translates to CAWSARGPSGNTIYF.

This chain links TRBV20-1 with TRBJ2-5, with D unresolved. The DNA end is more similar to TRBJ2-7, so the J call may be wrong. Germline V CDR1 and CDR2: DFQATT, SNEGSKA (reference sequence). The CDR3 consists of 11 residues. In DNA, the CDR3 is TGCAGTGCTAGAGATATTTACGAGCAGTACTTC. Protein: CSARDIYEQYF.

The J gene is TRBJ2-2, the V gene TRBV27; D remains ambiguous. Trimming pared 0 bases from V and 0 bases from J, leaving 8 bases between. CDR1 and CDR2 from the germline V gene are MNHEY and SMNVEV (reference sequence). The CDR3 has 16 residues. The CDR3 here is CASSLSFLPNTGELFF. CDR3 sequence (DNA): TGTGCCAGCAGTTTATCGTTTCTTCCGAACACCGGGGAGCTGTTTTTT.

To note about this clone: Being one base from a much bigger clone, this may be a read error. This rearrangement joins TRBV7-9 to TRBJ1-2, with 9 positions matching TRBD1. V shed 6 bases, J shed 5 bases, and the junction held 4 bases outside the gene matches. CDR1 and CDR2 (germline): SEHNR, FQNEAQ (reference sequence). CDR3 length: 13 amino acids. As DNA, the CDR3 is TGTGCCAGCAGTGTGACAGGGGGTTATGGCTACACCTTC. This sequence encodes CASSVTGGYGYTF. The full variable domain, in which reference TRBV7-9 and TRBJ1-2 provide the parts outside the CDR3, is DTGVSQNPRHKITKRGQNVTFRCDPISEHNRLYWYRQTLGQGPEFLTYFQNEAQLEKSRLLSDRFSAERPKGSFSTLEIQRTEQGDSAMYLCASSVTGGYGYTFGSGTRLTVV.

The rearrangement joins TRBV11-2 to TRBJ2-2; D remains ambiguous. This CDR3 is built from 13 residues. Looked up from germline, CDR1 is SGHAT and CDR2 is FQNNGV. The V and J ends lost 3 bases and 8 bases respectively, with 10 bases between them. The CDR3 sequence is CASSFQVKGELFF. CDR3 DNA sequence: TGTGCCAGCAGCTTTCAGGTCAAGGGGGAGCTGTTTTTT.

This clone was recorded once. The chain carries TRBV28 and TRBJ2-7, with D hard to call. CDR3 length: 11 residues. Per germline, CDR1 MDHEN and CDR2 SYDVKM. V was shortened by 3 bases and J by 13 bases, with 13 bases between the two germline ends. The CDR3 region has the DNA TGTGCCAGCAGTTTTAAAACAGCATTCTACTTC. Translated: CASSFKTAFYF. The variable domain in full, with the rest retrieved from reference TRBV28 and TRBJ2-7, is DVKVTQSSRYLVKRTGEKVFLECVQDMDHENMFWYRQDPGLGLRLIYFSYDVKMKEKGDIPEGYSVSREKKERFSLILESASTNQTSMYLCASSFKTAFYFGPGTRLTVT.

J is TRBJ1-2 and V is TRBV7-9; TRBD1 agrees at 10 bases. Losses at the gene ends were 1 base for V and 4 bases for J; bases not matched to a gene: 9. Germline values: CDR1 SEHNR, CDR2 FQNEAQ (reference sequence). The CDR3 is made up of 17 amino acids. CDR3 protein: CASSLGGRQGAVYGYTF. The DNA of the CDR3 is TGTGCCAGCAGCTTAGGAGGGCGACAGGGGGCGGTCTATGGCTACACCTTC.

The chain couples TRBV7-3 to TRBJ2-3, with TRBD2 matching 7 bases. Germline CDR1 reads SGHTA; CDR2 reads FQGTGA. The CDR3 covers 17 residues. V dropped 2 bases and J dropped 3; count of bases not matched to a gene: 11. The CDR3: CASSLRLGLAATDTQYF. In DNA form, the CDR3 reads TGTGCCAGCAGCTTACGGCTTGGGCTAGCGGCAACAGATACGCAGTATTTT.

This sequence joins TRBV2 and TRBJ2-4, with unresolved D. V lost 10 bases and J lost 0, with 10 bases in between. The CDR3 spans 13 residues. Germline V CDR1 and CDR2: SNHLY, FYNNEI. CDR3 in amino acids: CATAALAKNIQYF. CDR3 coding DNA: TGTGCCACCGCGGCACTAGCCAAAAACATTCAGTACTTC.